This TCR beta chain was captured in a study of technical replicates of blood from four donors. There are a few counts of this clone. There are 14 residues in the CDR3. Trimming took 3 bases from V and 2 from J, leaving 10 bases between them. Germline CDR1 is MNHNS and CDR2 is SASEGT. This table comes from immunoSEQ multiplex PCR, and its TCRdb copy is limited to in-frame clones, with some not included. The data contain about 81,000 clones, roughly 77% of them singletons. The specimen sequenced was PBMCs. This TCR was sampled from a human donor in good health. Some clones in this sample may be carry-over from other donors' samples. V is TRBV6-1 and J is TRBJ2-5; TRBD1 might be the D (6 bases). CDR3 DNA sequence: TGTGCCAGCAGTGATCAACAGGGTCAAGAGACCCAGTACTTC. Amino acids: CASSDQQGQETQYF.